This is a list of T cell receptor beta chains from one sample in a study of shared clonotypes between healthy human individuals. The data were produced by immunoSEQ multiplex PCR, yet TCRdb's version contains in-frame clones alone and is incomplete. The sample lists 2,500,000 or so clones; more than 85% were seen once. The sample comprised naive CD4+ T cells from PBMCs. The receptor source for this set is a young man in good health. Some clones in this sample may be carry-over from other donors' samples. The CDR3 runs from the conserved cysteine through the conserved F or W.

TRBJ2-5,TRBV30,CAWQGTQETQYF
TRBJ1-4,TRBV15,CATSRVGEKLFF
TRBJ2-3,TRBV28,CASSLSLARTDTQYF
TRBJ2-1,TRBV27,CASSFDLGTSGSWSYNEQFF
TRBJ1-2,TRBV5-4,CASSSGQNYGYTF
TRBJ1-2,TRBV28,CASRWGALQYGYTF
TRBJ1-2,TRBV29-1,CSVSGQGEGYGYTF
TRBJ2-3,TRBV6-4,CASSVDRGTDTQYF
TRBJ2-1,TRBV4-2,CASSQELAGRDEQFF
TRBJ2-2,TRBV5-6,CASSLPTGGGGELFF
TRBJ1-1,TRBV5-1,CASSLTAGTPEAFF
TRBJ2-7,TRBV23-1,CASSQDPERGYEQYF
TRBJ2-5,TRBV6-6,CASSYSPYREETQYF
TRBJ1-5,TRBV19,CASSIVVQPQHF
TRBJ2-5,TRBV27,CASSSTGTVPQETQYF
TRBJ2-3,TRBV9,CASSGTSGSSHTQYF
TRBJ2-2,TRBV7-3,CASSLTGAGELFF
TRBJ2-1,TRBV25-1,CASSADPSFRAYNEQFF
TRBJ1-6,TRBV28,CASSLDRYSPLHF
TRBJ1-1,TRBV4-1,CASSRGQGRTEAFF
TRBJ2-7,TRBV29-1,CSVLALAERNEQYF
TRBJ2-1,TRBV5-6,CASSSGTSGTYNEQFF
TRBJ1-2,TRBV5-4,CASSMTGGAYGYTF
TRBJ2-5,TRBV18,CASSLLGPGSQETQYF
TRBJ1-3,TRBV6-5,CASSRDRGSGNTIYF
TRBJ2-1,TRBV5-4,CASSLLTGSSYNEQFF
TRBJ1-2,TRBV5-5,CASSRGSGPAYGYTF
TRBJ2-3,TRBV7-3,CASSLDISGTDTQYF
TRBJ2-5,TRBV2,CASSSQGPAQETQYF
TRBJ1-2,TRBV27,CASSPRLDRVVGYTF
TRBJ2-7,TRBV7-9,CASSPSDEQYF
TRBJ2-3,TRBV5-4,CASSTKAGALTDTQYF
TRBJ2-2,TRBV7-9,CASSSVRQGAGTGELFF
TRBJ1-5,TRBV4-1,CASSQDWTLNQPQHF
TRBJ1-3,TRBV14,CASSQRGSGNTIYF
TRBJ1-5,TRBV6-5,CASRGTASQPQHF
TRBJ1-5,TRBV19,CASSELQGRNQPQHF
TRBJ1-1,TRBV5-1,CASSLSVNTEAFF
TRBJ2-5,TRBV5-1,CASTSGGQGGAETQYF
TRBJ1-1,TRBV1,CTSSHLEVAEFDTEAFF
TRBJ1-2,TRBV28,CASRLGQGQRGYTF
TRBJ2-7,TRBV7-9,CASSLLGQPYEQYF
TRBJ1-2,TRBV19,CASSATGLLNYGYTF
TRBJ2-7,TRBV27,CASARAGGVYEQYF
TRBJ1-1,TRBV5-1,CASTQGTEAFF
TRBJ2-1,TRBV21-1,CASSRWGYEQFF
TRBJ2-1,TRBV30,CAWSVGSNRGGEQFF
TRBJ2-7,TRBV28,CASRSGLAGIYEQYF